This TCR beta chain was recovered during a study of spatial heterogeneity in lung cancer. Study summary: Raw-read counts averaged over ten per unique TCR and UMI combination.

TCRdb analysed the 5' RACE reads with MiXCR anew, one entry per CDR3 protein. The sample records 20,000 to 25,000 distinct CDR3 sequences, about 4.5% being singletons. This clonotype was observed many times. The V end lost 7 bases, the J end lost 3 bases, and 13 bases lay between the germline ends. This CDR3 comprises 14 residues. Germline-derived CDR1 and CDR2 are LNHDA and SQIVND (reference sequence). Time point: sample taken at primary tumor resection. Tumor, nontumor lung or frozen PBMC supplied whole RNA that was sequenced unsorted. This receptor was identified in a male donor with early-stage non-small cell lung cancer. The sample here was PBMCs, taken at surgery. The genes are TRBV19 and TRBJ1-5; D not resolved. The CDR3 DNA sequence: TGTGCCAGTAACCGGGCAGTGCTCAATCAGCCCCAGCATTTT. Protein product: CASNRAVLNQPQHF.